The T cell receptor (beta chain) under discussion was sequenced for a study of beta chain features in type 1 diabetes. The study's findings and limits: When Type 1 diabetes patients were examined, their TCRB CDR3s proved moderately but significantly shorter in all four CD4+ subsets.

The CDR3 runs 13 residues. Trimming cost V 3 bases and J 4 bases; bases outside gene matches: 6. In germline, CDR1 is GTSNPN, CDR2 SVGIG (reference sequence). What was sequenced were expressed TCRB transcripts, since all of the isolated RNA had been reverse transcribed. Profiling relied on immunoSEQ multiplex PCR, and the TCRdb table lists in-frame clones only, not all of them. The table includes more than 250,000 clones, roughly 24% detected once. For this clone: Its antigen is unidentified.

The chain combines TRBV30 with TRBJ2-7; 7 positions agree with TRBD2. Sequencing was done on a sample of naive CD4+ T cells from blood. This TCR came from a woman aged 25 to 45 with type 1 diabetes. Here the CDR3 DNA reads TGTGCCTGGAGGTCTAGCGGAACTTACGAGCAGTACTTC. Its translation is CAWRSSGTYEQYF.